This T cell receptor (beta chain) was retrieved from a study of T cell repertoires in cytomegalovirus infection. MiXCR was run by TCRdb on the reads, yielding one entry per CDR3 protein. This table has around 490,000 distinct CDR3 sequences, about 30% appearing once. This clonotype has only a few counts. V gave up 6 bases and J gave up 7 bases; unmatched junction bases: 12. CDR1 is MNHNS and CDR2 is SASEGT in the germline V gene. The CDR3 consists of 15 residues. Sequenced input: PBMCs. The sequence was collected from a human donor in good health (CMV status not recorded). Some clones in this sample may be carry-over from other donors' samples. The chain couples TRBV6-1 to TRBJ2-1, with 7 positions matching TRBD2. CDR3 sequence reads: CASSPSEAGLNEQFF. DNA of the CDR3: TGTGCCAGCAGCCCCAGTGAAGCGGGATTAAATGAGCAGTTCTTC.